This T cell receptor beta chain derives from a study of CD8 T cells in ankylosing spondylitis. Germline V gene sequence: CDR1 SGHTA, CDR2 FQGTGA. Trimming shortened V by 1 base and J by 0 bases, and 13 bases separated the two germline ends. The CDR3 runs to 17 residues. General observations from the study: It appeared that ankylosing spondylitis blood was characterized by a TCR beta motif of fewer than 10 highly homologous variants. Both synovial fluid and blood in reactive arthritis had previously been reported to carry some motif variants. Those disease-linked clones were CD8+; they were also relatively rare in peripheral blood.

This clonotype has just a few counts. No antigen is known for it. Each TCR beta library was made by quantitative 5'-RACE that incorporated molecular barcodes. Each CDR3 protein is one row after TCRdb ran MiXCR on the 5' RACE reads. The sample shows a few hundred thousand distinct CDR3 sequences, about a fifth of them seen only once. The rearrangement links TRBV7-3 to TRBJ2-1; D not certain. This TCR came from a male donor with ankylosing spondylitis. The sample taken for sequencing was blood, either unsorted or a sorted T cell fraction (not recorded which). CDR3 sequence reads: CASSLRAQSSSYNEQFF. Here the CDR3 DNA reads TGTGCCAGCAGCTTAAGGGCACAGTCCAGCTCCTACAATGAGCAGTTCTTC.